The source of this TCR beta chain is a study of human thymus T cells. CDR3 length: 17 residues. CDR1 and CDR2 (germline): SGHTA, FQGNSA. V shed 3 bases and J 6 bases; nucleotides not matched to a gene: 14. Using immunoSEQ multiplex PCR, the repertoire was profiled, and TCRdb retains in-frame clones only, with some absent. The repertoire has more than 70,000 clones, approximately 97% of them found once; the top ten carry approximately 0.03%. The thymus was resected at corrective cardiac surgery. The receptor's source is a boy in the first two years of life with a congenital heart defect but otherwise immunologically healthy. This sequence joins TRBV7-2 and TRBJ2-3, with 8 nucleotides matching TRBD1. The material sequenced was thymus tissue. The CDR3 DNA follows: TGTGCCAGCAGCTTTCCCGGACAGGGTGGGTTCCTGGATACGCAGTATTTT. It yields the protein CASSFPGQGGFLDTQYF.